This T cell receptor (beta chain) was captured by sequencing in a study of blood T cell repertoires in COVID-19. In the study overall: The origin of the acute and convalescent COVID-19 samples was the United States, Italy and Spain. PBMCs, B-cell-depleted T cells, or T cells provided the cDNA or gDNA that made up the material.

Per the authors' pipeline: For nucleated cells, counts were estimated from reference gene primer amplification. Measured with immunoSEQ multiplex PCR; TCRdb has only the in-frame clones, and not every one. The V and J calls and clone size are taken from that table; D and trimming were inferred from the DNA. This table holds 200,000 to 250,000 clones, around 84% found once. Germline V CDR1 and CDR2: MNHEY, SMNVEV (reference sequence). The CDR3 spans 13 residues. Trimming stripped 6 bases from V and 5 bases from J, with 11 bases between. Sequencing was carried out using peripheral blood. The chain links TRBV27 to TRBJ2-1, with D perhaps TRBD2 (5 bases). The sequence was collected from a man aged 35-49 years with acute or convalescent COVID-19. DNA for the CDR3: TGTGCCAGCAGGGACTTCAACAACAATGAGCAGTTCTTC. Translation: CASRDFNNNEQFF.